This note documents a single T cell receptor beta chain sequence. The target antigen is unknown. The sample is drawn from a study of radiotherapy plus CTLA-4 blockade in lung cancer. Looking at the study overall: Disease control was present in 30% to 40% of patients, and objective responses in about 18%.

The germline V gene encodes CDR1 GTSNPN and CDR2 SVGIG (reference sequence). The length of the CDR3 is 14 residues. V lost 1 base, J lost 5 bases, and 11 bases lay in between. With ipilimumab providing CTLA-4 blockade, focal radiation was administered to patients who had chemo-refractory metastatic non-small-cell lung cancer. TCRdb keeps only in-frame clones here, not all; method: immunoSEQ multiplex PCR. The table records about 100,000 clones, 83% of them present only once. Study-level results: Expansion of tumor-derived TCR clones was observed in blood after radiotherapy plus ipilimumab.

The chain employs TRBV30 and TRBJ1-4; D call uncertain. This receptor was obtained from a human donor with non-small cell lung cancer who had stable disease on radiotherapy plus ipilimumab. Sequenced material: peripheral blood, taken from a patient treated with radiotherapy plus ipilimumab. In DNA form, the CDR3 reads TGTGCCTGGAGTGGGGTCAGCTCCAATGAAAAACTGTTTTTT. It specifies CAWSGVSSNEKLFF.